Listed here are 17 T cell receptor beta chains from one sample, sequenced in a study of cytomegalovirus exposure and HLA in healthy donors. Amplification used 60 Vbeta primers and 13 Jbeta primers. Profiled with immunoSEQ multiplex PCR; TCRdb holds only in-frame clones, not every one. Altogether roughly 86,000 clones are present, 50% to 80% being singletons, with the ten largest covering 3% to 5%. The sequenced sample was PBMCs. These receptor sequences come from a man aged 25 to 40 in good health and CMV-seronegative.

The chain combines TRBV25-1 with TRBJ2-7, with TRBD1 as a possible D gene (6 bases). CDR1 MGHDK and CDR2 SYGVNS come from the germline V gene. V dropped 4 bases and J dropped 5 bases, with 12 bases sitting between them. The CDR3 is 13 amino acids. The CDR3 DNA reads TGTGCCAGCAGTGGTGCAGGGGAAGACGAGCAGTACTTC. Protein product: CASSGAGEDEQYF.

In this sample, this clone turned up a few times. J is TRBJ2-7 and V is TRBV30, with no clear D. Germline V gives CDR1 GTSNPN, CDR2 SVGIG (reference sequence). Trimming left V 2 bases short and J 4 bases short, with 9 bases between. The CDR3 runs to 12 residues. Here the CDR3 DNA reads TGTGCCTGGAGTTCTGGGCAGTACGAGCAGTACTTC. Protein sequence: CAWSSGQYEQYF.

The chain is built from TRBV19 and TRBJ1-4; tentatively, D is TRBD1 (6 bases). The CDR3 consists of 16 residues. Germline lookup yields CDR1 LNHDA and CDR2 SQIVND (reference sequence). V was trimmed by 5 bases and J by 8 bases, leaving 21 bases between them. Here the CDR3 reads CASSLKGGARREKLFF. The CDR3 DNA reads as TGTGCCAGTAGTCTCAAGGGGGGGGCGCGACGCGAAAAACTGTTTTTT. Full variable domain (rest looked up from reference TRBV19 and TRBJ1-4): DGGITQSPKYLFRKEGQNVTLSCEQNLNHDAMYWYRQDPGQGLRLIYYSQIVNDFQKGDIAEGYSVSREKKESFPLTVTSAQKNPTAFYLCASSLKGGARREKLFFGSGTQLSVL.

This chain connects TRBV7-9 to TRBJ2-3, with TRBD1 matching over 11 bases. The CDR3 has 16 residues. CDR1 is SEHNR, CDR2 FQNEAQ, per germline (reference sequence). Trimming took 1 base from V and 4 from J; bases not matched to a gene: 4. CDR3 residues: CASSLGGTGGPDTQYF. CDR3 bases: TGTGCCAGCAGCTTAGGAGGGACAGGGGGACCAGATACGCAGTATTTT.

The chain is built from TRBV7-9 and TRBJ2-1, with a tentative D call TRBD2 (5 bases). Germline V CDR1 and CDR2: SEHNR, FQNEAQ (reference sequence). V lost 4 bases to trimming and J lost 8 bases, with 9 bases between them. The CDR3 has 12 amino acids. The CDR3 spells CASSSEGDEQFF. The CDR3 region has the DNA TGTGCCAGCAGCTCTGAGGGCGATGAGCAGTTCTTC.

Regarding this clone: This specimen includes other DNA sequences encoding the same CDR3. The chain couples TRBV7-2 to TRBJ1-1; perhaps TRBD1 as D (6 bases). The CDR3 runs 16 residues. The germline V gene encodes CDR1 SGHTA and CDR2 FQGNSA. V lost 8 bases and J 1 base, leaving 20 bases between the germline ends. The CDR3 DNA sequence: TGTGCCAGCGCACCTTTACCAATACAGGGGAACACTGAAGCTTTCTTT. Translating it yields CASAPLPIQGNTEAFF.

This rearrangement joins TRBV6-8 to TRBJ1-3; 10 positions agree with TRBD1. V was pared by 6 bases and J by 0 bases, with 23 bases of the junction left unmatched. The CDR3 is 22 residues long. Germline V gene sequence: CDR1 MNHGY, CDR2 SAAAGT. The CDR3 DNA sequence: TGTGCCAGCAGCCCTCGAACCCACGGGGACAGGGGTTTTAGGGACTCTGGAAACACCATATATTTT. This sequence encodes CASSPRTHGDRGFRDSGNTIYF.

V usage is TRBV11-2 and J usage is TRBJ1-1, with D perhaps TRBD1 (6 bases). The CDR3 consists of 17 residues. V lost 3 bases, J lost 1 base, and 18 bases lay in between. The V gene's germline CDR1 is SGHAT and CDR2 FQNNGV. The CDR3 region is CASSFLRLGGGNTEAFF. The DNA for the CDR3 is TGTGCCAGCAGCTTTTTACGTTTAGGGGGGGGGAACACTGAAGCTTTCTTT.

The CDR3 bases are TGTGCCAGCCGGGGACAGGTTAACACTGAAGCTTTCTTT. Translated: CASRGQVNTEAFF. The chain combines TRBV25-1 with TRBJ1-1, with 8 bases that match TRBD1. The CDR3 totals 13 residues. V lost 8 bases, J lost 2 bases, and 4 bases stayed unmatched. CDR1 is MGHDK, CDR2 SYGVNS, per germline.

In its sample, this clone was seen a few times. CDR3: CASSPYGAGGLETQYF. The CDR3 nucleotides are TGTGCCAGCAGCCCCTACGGAGCGGGGGGGCTAGAGACCCAGTACTTC. This chain connects TRBV7-3 to TRBJ2-5, with 10 bases that match TRBD2. The CDR3 consists of 16 residues. J gave up 4 bases and V 5 bases, and 10 bases lay outside the gene matches. CDR1 and CDR2 from the germline V gene are SGHTA and FQGTGA.

The chain has TRBV11-2 and TRBJ2-1, with 12 bases aligning to TRBD2. Trimming took 0 bases from V and 8 from J; bases not matched to a gene: 5. This CDR3 is built from 16 residues. Germline values: CDR1 SGHAT, CDR2 FQNNGV. CDR3 loop: CASSLERLAGGYEQFF. The CDR3, as DNA: TGTGCCAGCAGCTTAGAAAGGCTAGCGGGAGGGTATGAGCAGTTCTTC.

This clone has just a few counts. The gene calls are TRBV18 and TRBJ2-1; tentative D call: TRBD2 (6 bases). The CDR3 has 15 residues. Germline V gene data show CDR1 as KGHSH and CDR2 as LQKENI. Between the trimmed V and J ends, which lost 6 bases and 0 bases, there was a span of 12 bases. CDR3 protein: CASSPTSSSYNEQFF. Here the CDR3 DNA reads TGTGCCAGCTCCCCGACTAGTAGCTCCTACAATGAGCAGTTCTTC.

The rearrangement joins TRBV7-8 to TRBJ1-1, with D uncertain. This CDR3 has 14 amino acids. Germline lookup yields CDR1 SGHVS and CDR2 FQNEAQ. Between the trimmed V and J ends, which lost 1 base and 8 bases, there was a span of 14 bases. CDR3 sequence reads: CASSLDRRRREAFF. CDR3 nucleotides: TGTGCCAGCAGCTTAGATCGGCGACGGCGGGAAGCTTTCTTT.

This clone was seen a handful of times. V usage is TRBV18 and J usage is TRBJ2-3, with 10 nucleotides matching TRBD2. The CDR3 spans 14 residues. The trim removed 3 bases at V and 6 bases at J, leaving 3 bases unmatched. The V gene's germline CDR1 is KGHSH and CDR2 LQKENI. The CDR3 here is CASSPAAGGDTQYF. CDR3 bases: TGTGCCAGCTCACCGGCAGCGGGGGGGGATACGCAGTATTTT. The full variable domain, completed using reference TRBV18 and TRBJ2-3, is NAGVMQNPRHLVRRRGQEARLRCSPMKGHSHVYWYRQLPEEGLKFMVYLQKENIIDESGMPKERFSAEFPKEGPSILRIQQVVRGDSAAYFCASSPAAGGDTQYFGPGTRLTVL.

The chain carries TRBV9 and TRBJ1-6; weak D call: TRBD1 (6 bases). From germline, CDR1 is SGDLS and CDR2 YYNGEE. The CDR3 length is 15 residues. V lost 0 bases to trimming and J lost 8 bases, with 12 bases between them. The CDR3 is CASSVVDSSYSPLHF. Written as DNA, the CDR3 is TGTGCCAGCAGCGTAGTGGACAGCTCGTATTCACCCCTCCACTTT.

This chain joins TRBV19 and TRBJ1-1; no firm D call. Germline CDR1 and CDR2: LNHDA and SQIVND (reference sequence). CDR3 length: 15 amino acids. Deletions cut 2 bases from V and 1 base from J, with 11 bases between. CDR3 region: CASSIPQVKNTEAFF. CDR3 in DNA: TGTGCCAGTAGTATACCGCAGGTCAAGAACACTGAAGCTTTCTTT.

This clone was found a few times. The rearrangement uses TRBV6-1 and TRBJ2-7; 13 nucleotides line up with TRBD2. Germline loops: CDR1 MNHNS, CDR2 SASEGT. Trimming took 2 bases from V and 1 from J; bases not matched to a gene: 17. The CDR3 covers 21 residues. CDR3: CASSEQTNGLAGEVRSYEQYF. In nucleotides, the CDR3 is TGTGCCAGCAGTGAACAGACCAATGGACTAGCGGGAGAGGTCCGTTCCTACGAGCAGTACTTC.